This T cell receptor beta chain was identified in a study of T-cell memory formation after mild COVID-19. Overall study context: In these data, TCR clusters were largely donor specific.

TCRdb re-derived calls from the 5' RACE reads in MiXCR, one entry per CDR3 protein. The data contain roughly 580,000 distinct CDR3 sequences, over 15% of them singletons. Trimming left V 2 bases short and J 3 bases short, with 9 bases between. Germline CDR1 is SGHNT and CDR2 is YYREEE (reference sequence). The CDR3 runs to 14 residues. Points on this clonotype: Its antigen is as yet unknown.

Study-level results: Later expanders leaned CD4+, whereas day 15 to 85 contracting clones were balanced CD4/CD8.

V gene TRBV5-4 combines with J gene TRBJ1-3; a possible D gene is TRBD1 (5 bases). Sample: PBMCs or a T cell subset sorted from them (not recorded which). This TCR was recovered from an adult woman who had mild COVID-19 (a few samples of this study predate the infection). Cell type and time point are not known. CDR3 sequence: CASSLPQGGNTIYF. CDR3 bases: TGTGCCAGCAGCTTACCTCAGGGTGGAAACACCATATATTTT.